The following is a TCR beta chain sequence with its context. Its antigen is as yet unknown. This entry comes from a study of cytomegalovirus exposure and HLA in healthy donors. PCR primers comprised 60 Vbeta and 13 Jbeta primers. Measured with immunoSEQ multiplex PCR; TCRdb has only the in-frame clones, and not every one. The sample consists of about 98,000 clones, over 75% of them appearing once. Germline V lookup: CDR1 GTSNPN, CDR2 SVGIG (reference sequence). Trimming shortened V by 0 bases and J by 5 bases, and 19 bases separated the two germline ends. CDR3 length: 16 amino acids. These donors, healthy bone marrow donors, were studied. General study findings and limits: Reported performance of the classifier showed diagnosis of cytomegalovirus status with high specificity and sensitivity.

This chain connects TRBV30 to TRBJ1-1; a possible D gene is TRBD1 (6 bases). The sample consisted of PBMCs. This sequence originates from a female donor in good health and CMV-seropositive. CDR3: CAWSVGQGRYYTEAFF. As DNA, the CDR3 is TGTGCCTGGAGTGTAGGGCAGGGGCGCTACTATACTGAAGCTTTCTTT.